Below are 5 T cell receptor beta chains sequenced from a single sample in a study of blood T cell repertoires in COVID-19. Some clones are missing from TCRdb's copy, which holds only in-frame ones; the method was immunoSEQ multiplex PCR. The table has about 39,000 clones, more than 85% seen once; the top ten hold over 2%. Sequenced sample: peripheral blood. Receptors were obtained from a man in his fifties with active COVID-19.

V and J are TRBV3-1 (or the pseudogene TRBV3-2) and TRBJ1-5, with D possibly being TRBD1 (6 bases). CDR1 is LGHDT, CDR2 YNNKEL, per germline (reference sequence). The V end lost 8 bases, the J end lost 5 bases, and 10 bases lay between the germline ends. The CDR3 is 12 residues long. The CDR3 nucleotides read TGTGCCAGCGGACAGCCCGATCAGCCCCAGCATTTT. Translating gives CASGQPDQPQHF.

The chain has TRBV27 and TRBJ2-7, with 10 bases that match TRBD2. The CDR3 is 15 amino acids. The junction had 6 bases not matched to a gene; V was cut back by 3 bases and J by 4 bases. CDR1 MNHEY and CDR2 SMNVEV come from the germline V gene (reference sequence). Written as DNA, the CDR3 is TGTGCCAGCAGTTTTGGAGCGGGGGGGCGTTACGAGCAGTACTTC. It translates to CASSFGAGGRYEQYF.

The rearrangement uses TRBV4-1 and TRBJ2-7; TRBD2 matches 8 bases. The junction had 12 bases not matched to a gene; V was cut back by 0 bases and J by 5 bases. Germline V lookup: CDR1 MGHRA, CDR2 YSYEKL. The CDR3 runs 17 residues. The CDR3 reads CASSQDGGLAAGDEQYF. The CDR3 region has the DNA TGCGCCAGCAGCCAAGATGGTGGACTAGCAGCTGGAGACGAGCAGTACTTC.

This clone came up a few times. The chain combines TRBV7-9 with TRBJ2-7, with 8 bases aligning to TRBD1. This CDR3 region has 15 residues. Germline V gene lookup returns CDR1 SEHNR and CDR2 FQNEAQ (reference sequence). Trimming took 4 bases from V and 7 from J; bases not matched to a gene: 12. The CDR3: CASSSMGQGAREQYF. For the CDR3, the DNA is TGTGCCAGCAGCTCGATGGGCCAGGGGGCTCGAGAGCAGTACTTC.

This sequence joins TRBV10-3 and TRBJ2-5, with a possible D match to TRBD2 (5 bases). The CDR3 sequence is 14 residues long. Germline V gives CDR1 ENHRY, CDR2 SYGVKD. V was cut by 2 bases and J by 4 bases, with 11 bases left in between. DNA of the CDR3: TGTGCCATCAGTGAGCTGGGAGAGGGAGAGACCCAGTACTTC. It codes for CAISELGEGETQYF.